One sample yielded the 10 T cell receptor beta chains listed below, sequenced in a study of blood T cell repertoires in COVID-19 (dated by TCRdb to 2019 to 2021). Libraries were built with the immunoSEQ multiplex PCR assay. The source is immuneACCESS, and TCRdb retained only in-frame sequences with V and J called. Part of the clones is not carried over; for the studies checked, unresolved V genes explain less than half of this, and the remainder is unexplained. A total of 330,000 or so clones appear in this sample, over 80% of them only once. The top ten hold 9.9% of the sample. Material for sequencing was peripheral blood. The origin of the receptors is a man in his thirties or forties with COVID-19, enrolled during active disease.

The CDR3: CASSLAGQGVIAFF. The CDR3 DNA follows: TGCGCCAGCAGCTTGGCCGGACAGGGAGTAATTGCTTTCTTT. The genes are TRBV5-1 and TRBJ1-1; 8 nucleotides match TRBD1. The CDR3 is 14 residues long. V was clipped by 0 bases and J by 11 bases; unmatched bases: 9. The germline gives CDR1 SGHRS, CDR2 YFSETQ.

This clone was picked up one time. This chain's CDR3 is CASTLTTGGRQPQHF. The CDR3 DNA reads as TGTGCCAGTACCTTAACAACAGGGGGACGTCAGCCCCAGCATTTT. The chain links TRBV19 to TRBJ1-5; 8 nucleotides line up with TRBD1. Germline V lookup: CDR1 LNHDA, CDR2 SQIVND (reference sequence). The CDR3 has 15 amino acids. V dropped 7 bases and J dropped 6; count of bases not matched to a gene: 11.

The chain links TRBV7-9 to TRBJ1-5; the match to TRBD1 covers 8 bases. The CDR3 loop spans 15 amino acids. V shed 6 bases, J shed 0 bases, and the junction held 4 bases outside the gene matches. The V gene's germline CDR1 is SEHNR and CDR2 FQNEAQ (reference sequence). CDR3 amino acids: CASSRGQVSNQPQHF. The CDR3 DNA is TGTGCCAGCAGTAGGGGACAGGTTAGCAATCAGCCCCAGCATTTT.

This clone was counted a few times. The chain employs TRBV2 and TRBJ1-5, with 7 nucleotides matching TRBD1. Trimming removed 7 bases from V and 2 bases from J; junction bases left unmatched: 11. The CDR3 covers 16 residues. The germline gives CDR1 SNHLY, CDR2 FYNNEI. CDR3 in amino acids: CASTPWGDRGNQPQHF. The CDR3, as DNA: TGTGCCAGCACCCCCTGGGGAGACAGGGGCAATCAGCCCCAGCATTTT.

The chain recombines TRBV5-4 with TRBJ2-1, with D possibly matching TRBD1 (5 bases). Germline CDR1 reads SGHNT; CDR2 reads YYREEE (reference sequence). The CDR3 is 13 amino acids. Trimming took 0 bases from V and 7 from J, leaving 8 bases between them. The CDR3 sequence is CASSLERQNEQFF. Written as DNA, the CDR3 is TGTGCCAGCAGCTTGGAGCGACAGAATGAGCAGTTCTTC.

J is TRBJ2-2 and V is TRBV4-1; 11 nucleotides align to TRBD1. With V trimmed by 5 bases and J by 4 bases, 9 bases remained unmatched. The CDR3 extends over 17 amino acids. Looked up from germline, CDR1 is MGHRA and CDR2 is YSYEKL. The CDR3 DNA follows: TGCGCCAGCAGCGCCCGGGACAGGGGGAGAATCACCGGGGAGCTGTTTTTT. Its translation is CASSARDRGRITGELFF.

The V gene is TRBV28, the J gene TRBJ2-1; 8 nucleotides match TRBD1. CDR1 is MDHEN and CDR2 is SYDVKM in the germline V gene. The CDR3 runs 13 residues. With V trimmed by 10 bases and J by 5 bases, 7 bases remained unmatched. The CDR3 sequence is CAISDRVNNEQFF. The CDR3 DNA sequence: TGTGCCATCTCGGACAGGGTGAACAATGAGCAGTTCTTC.

This chain connects TRBV7-9 to TRBJ2-5; 8 bases map to TRBD2. The ends lost 5 bases at V and 2 bases at J; junction bases unmatched: 7. Germline CDR1 reads SEHNR; CDR2 reads FQNEAQ (reference sequence). This CDR3 is 15 amino acids long. CDR3: CASSQLAGGQETQYF. The CDR3 nucleotides are TGTGCCAGCAGCCAACTGGCGGGGGGACAAGAGACCCAGTACTTC. The full variable domain, completed using reference TRBV7-9 and TRBJ2-5, is DTGVSQNPRHKITKRGQNVTFRCDPISEHNRLYWYRQTLGQGPEFLTYFQNEAQLEKSRLLSDRFSAERPKGSFSTLEIQRTEQGDSAMYLCASSQLAGGQETQYFGPGTRLLVL.

The chain joins TRBV10-3 to TRBJ2-1; 11 positions match TRBD2. Germline assignment: CDR1 ENHRY and CDR2 SYGVKD. This CDR3 has 13 residues. Trimming at V came to 9 bases and at J to 8 bases, leaving 6 bases not matched to a gene. CDR3 sequence (DNA): TGTGCCATGGGACTAGCGGAACTAGATGAGCAGTTCTTC. It codes for CAMGLAELDEQFF.

This chain joins TRBV2 and TRBJ2-3, with 9 bases lining up with TRBD2. The CDR3 sequence is 14 residues long. After removal of 9 bases from V and 2 bases from J, the junction contained 6 bases not matched to a gene. Germline assignment: CDR1 SNHLY and CDR2 FYNNEI. DNA of the CDR3: TGTGCCAGTGTGCGGGGGGGCGTCACAGATACGCAGTATTTT. It yields the protein CASVRGGVTDTQYF.